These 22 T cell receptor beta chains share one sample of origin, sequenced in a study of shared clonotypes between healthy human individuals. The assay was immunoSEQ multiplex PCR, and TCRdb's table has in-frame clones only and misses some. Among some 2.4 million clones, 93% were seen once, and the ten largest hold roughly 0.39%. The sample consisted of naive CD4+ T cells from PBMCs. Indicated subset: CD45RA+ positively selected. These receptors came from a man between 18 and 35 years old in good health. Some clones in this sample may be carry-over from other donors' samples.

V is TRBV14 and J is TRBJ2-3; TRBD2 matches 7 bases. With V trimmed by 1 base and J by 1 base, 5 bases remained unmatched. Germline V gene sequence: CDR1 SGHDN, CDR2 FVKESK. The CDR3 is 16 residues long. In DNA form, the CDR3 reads TGTGCCAGCAGCCAAGTAACGGGAGGCCGCACAGATACGCAGTATTTT. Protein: CASSQVTGGRTDTQYF.

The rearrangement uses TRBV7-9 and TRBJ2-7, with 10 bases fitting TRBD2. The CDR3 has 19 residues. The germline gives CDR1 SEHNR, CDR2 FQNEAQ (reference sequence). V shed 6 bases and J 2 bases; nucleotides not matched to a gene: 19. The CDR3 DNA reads TGTGCCAGCAGGCCCGGGGAGGGGACTAGCGACGTAAGAACCTACGAGCAGTACTTC. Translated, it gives CASRPGEGTSDVRTYEQYF.

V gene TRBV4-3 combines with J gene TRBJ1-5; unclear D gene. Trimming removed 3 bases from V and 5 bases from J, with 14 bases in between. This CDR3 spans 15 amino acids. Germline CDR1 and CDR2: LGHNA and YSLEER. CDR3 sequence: CASSHDSAADQPQHF. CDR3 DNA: TGCGCCAGCAGCCACGATTCTGCGGCGGATCAGCCCCAGCATTTT.

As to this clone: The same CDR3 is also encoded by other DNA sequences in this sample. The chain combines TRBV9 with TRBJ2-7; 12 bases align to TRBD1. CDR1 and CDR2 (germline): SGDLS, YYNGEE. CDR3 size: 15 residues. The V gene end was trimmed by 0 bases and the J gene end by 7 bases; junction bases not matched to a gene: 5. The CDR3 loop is CASSVGGQGAREQYF. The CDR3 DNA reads TGTGCCAGCAGCGTAGGGGGACAGGGGGCGCGAGAGCAGTACTTC.

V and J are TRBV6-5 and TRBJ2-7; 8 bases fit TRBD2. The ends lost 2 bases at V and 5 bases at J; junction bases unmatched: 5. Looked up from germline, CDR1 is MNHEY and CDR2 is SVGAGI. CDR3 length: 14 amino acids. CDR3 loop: CASSYGAGVNEQYF. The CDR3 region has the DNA TGTGCCAGCAGTTACGGAGCGGGAGTCAACGAGCAGTACTTC.

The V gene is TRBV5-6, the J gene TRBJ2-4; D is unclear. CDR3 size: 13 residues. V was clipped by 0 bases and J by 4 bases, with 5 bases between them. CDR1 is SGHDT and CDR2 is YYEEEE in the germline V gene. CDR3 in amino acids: CASSLDSKNIQYF. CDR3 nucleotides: TGTGCCAGCAGCTTGGACAGTAAAAACATTCAGTACTTC.

CDR3 region: CASSPRGAQGYYNEQFF. For the CDR3, the DNA is TGTGCCAGCAGCCCCAGAGGGGCCCAGGGCTACTACAATGAGCAGTTCTTC. The chain employs TRBV7-2 and TRBJ2-1; D is possibly TRBD1 or TRBD2 (5 bases each). CDR3 length: 17 residues. V was cut by 5 bases and J by 3 bases, with 20 bases left in between. The germline V gene encodes CDR1 SGHTA and CDR2 FQGNSA. The full variable domain, with the rest looked up from reference TRBV7-2 and TRBJ2-1, is GAGVSQSPSNKVTEKGKDVELRCDPISGHTALYWYRQSLGQGLEFLIYFQGNSAPDKSGLPSDRFSAERTGGSVSTLTIQRTQQEDSAVYLCASSPRGAQGYYNEQFFGPGTRLTVL.

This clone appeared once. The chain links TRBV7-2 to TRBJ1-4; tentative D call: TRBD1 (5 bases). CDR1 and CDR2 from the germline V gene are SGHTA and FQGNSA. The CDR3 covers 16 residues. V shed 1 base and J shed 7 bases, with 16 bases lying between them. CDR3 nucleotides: TGTGCCAGCAGCTTAGGATGGAACGGGGGAGGTGAAAAACTGTTTTTT. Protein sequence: CASSLGWNGGGEKLFF.

CDR3 DNA: TGTGCCAGCAGCTTATTCCGCCAAGAGACCCAGTACTTC. Its translation: CASSLFRQETQYF. The rearrangement uses TRBV7-2 and TRBJ2-5; D unclear. Per the germline V gene, CDR1 is SGHTA and CDR2 is FQGNSA. Trimming cost V 2 bases and J 1 base, with 5 bases left between them. The CDR3 is made up of 13 amino acids. Supplemented by reference TRBV7-2 and TRBJ2-5, the full variable domain reads GAGVSQSPSNKVTEKGKDVELRCDPISGHTALYWYRQSLGQGLEFLIYFQGNSAPDKSGLPSDRFSAERTGGSVSTLTIQRTQQEDSAVYLCASSLFRQETQYFGPGTRLLVL.

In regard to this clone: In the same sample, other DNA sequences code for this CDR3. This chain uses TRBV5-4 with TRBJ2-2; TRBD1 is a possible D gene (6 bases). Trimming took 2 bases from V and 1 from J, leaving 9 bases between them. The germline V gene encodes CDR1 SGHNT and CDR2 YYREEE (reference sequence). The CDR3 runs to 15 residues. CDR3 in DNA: TGTGCCAGCAGCTTAGACAGGAGGAACACCGGGGAGCTGTTTTTT. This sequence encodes CASSLDRRNTGELFF.

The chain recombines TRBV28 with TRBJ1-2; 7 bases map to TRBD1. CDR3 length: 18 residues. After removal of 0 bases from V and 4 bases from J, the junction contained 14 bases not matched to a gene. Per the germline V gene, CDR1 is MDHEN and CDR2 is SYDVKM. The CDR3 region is CASSLWSIRRDRPYGYTF. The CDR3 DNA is TGTGCCAGCAGTTTATGGTCCATTCGCCGGGACAGACCCTATGGCTACACCTTC.

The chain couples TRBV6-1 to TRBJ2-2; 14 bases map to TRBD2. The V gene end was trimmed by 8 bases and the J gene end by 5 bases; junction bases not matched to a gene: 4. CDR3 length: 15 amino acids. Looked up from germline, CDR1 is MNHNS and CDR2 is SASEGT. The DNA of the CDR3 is TGTGCCAGCGGGGGGACTAGCGGGAGTACCGGGGAGCTGTTTTTT. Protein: CASGGTSGSTGELFF.

CDR3 nucleotides: TGCGCCAGCACACCCCAAGAGACCCAGTACTTC. This gives the protein CASTPQETQYF. The rearrangement uses TRBV5-1 and TRBJ2-5; D unresolved. Germline lookup yields CDR1 SGHRS and CDR2 YFSETQ. The ends were cut back, 6 bases at V and 1 base at J, with 4 bases in the middle. The CDR3 extends over 11 amino acids.

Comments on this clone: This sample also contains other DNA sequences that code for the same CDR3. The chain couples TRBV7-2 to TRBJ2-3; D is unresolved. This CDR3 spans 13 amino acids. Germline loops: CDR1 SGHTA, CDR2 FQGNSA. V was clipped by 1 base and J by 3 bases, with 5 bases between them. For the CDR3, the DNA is TGTGCCAGCAGCTTAGAATCAACAGATACGCAGTATTTT. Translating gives CASSLESTDTQYF.

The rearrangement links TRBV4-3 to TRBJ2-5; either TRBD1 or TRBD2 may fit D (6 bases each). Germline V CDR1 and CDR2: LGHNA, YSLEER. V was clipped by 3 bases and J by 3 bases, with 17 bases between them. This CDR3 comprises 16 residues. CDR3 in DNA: TGCGCCAGCAGCCAGGGGGGCGGGCTGGGGGAAGAGACCCAGTACTTC. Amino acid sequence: CASSQGGGLGEETQYF.

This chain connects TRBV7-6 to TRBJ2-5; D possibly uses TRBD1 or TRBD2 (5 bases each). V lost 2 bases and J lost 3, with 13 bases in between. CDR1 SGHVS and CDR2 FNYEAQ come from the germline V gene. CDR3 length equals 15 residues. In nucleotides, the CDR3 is TGTGCCAGCAGCTTACCCCCGGTGGGGGAAGAGACCCAGTACTTC. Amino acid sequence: CASSLPPVGEETQYF.

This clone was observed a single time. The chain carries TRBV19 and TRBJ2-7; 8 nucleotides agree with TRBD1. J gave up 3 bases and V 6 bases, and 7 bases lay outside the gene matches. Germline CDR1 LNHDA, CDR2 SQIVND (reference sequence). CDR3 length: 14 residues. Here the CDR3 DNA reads TGTGCCAGTAGCCTCAGGACAGGGAACTACGAGCAGTACTTC. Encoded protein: CASSLRTGNYEQYF.

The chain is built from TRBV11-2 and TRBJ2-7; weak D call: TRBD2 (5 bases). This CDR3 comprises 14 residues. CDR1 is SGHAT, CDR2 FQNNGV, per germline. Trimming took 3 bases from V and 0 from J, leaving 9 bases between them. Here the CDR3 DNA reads TGTGCCAGCAGCTTTGTGAGGGACTCCTACGAGCAGTACTTC. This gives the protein CASSFVRDSYEQYF.

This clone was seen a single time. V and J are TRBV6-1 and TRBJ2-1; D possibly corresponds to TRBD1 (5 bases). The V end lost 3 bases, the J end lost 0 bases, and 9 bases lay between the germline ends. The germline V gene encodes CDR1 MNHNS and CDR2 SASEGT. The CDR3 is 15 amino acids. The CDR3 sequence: CASSEGRNSYNEQFF. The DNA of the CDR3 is TGTGCCAGCAGTGAGGGGCGGAACTCCTACAATGAGCAGTTCTTC.

CDR3 sequence: CASSFLSGGGQPQHF. CDR3 DNA: TGTGCCAGCAGTTTTCTGTCAGGGGGCGGTCAGCCCCAGCATTTT. V and J are TRBV28 and TRBJ1-5, with 8 positions matching TRBD1. The CDR3 is made up of 15 amino acids. The V gene's germline CDR1 is MDHEN and CDR2 SYDVKM. V gave up 3 bases and J gave up 6 bases; unmatched junction bases: 7.

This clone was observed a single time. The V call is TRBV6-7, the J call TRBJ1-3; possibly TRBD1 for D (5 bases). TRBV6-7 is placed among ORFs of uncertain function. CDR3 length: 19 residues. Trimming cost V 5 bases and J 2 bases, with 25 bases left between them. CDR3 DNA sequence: TGTGCCAGCAGTCATCTAGCGGGACCGAGGGCGTCCGCTGGAAACACCATATATTTT. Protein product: CASSHLAGPRASAGNTIYF.

The CDR3 nucleotides read TGTGCCAGCAGCCGGACCGAAAAACTGTTTTTT. Its protein is CASSRTEKLFF. The chain links TRBV14 to TRBJ1-4, with D uncertain. The CDR3 has 11 amino acids. Germline V gene data show CDR1 as SGHDN and CDR2 as FVKESK. V lost 4 bases and J 8 bases, leaving 5 bases between the germline ends.